This T cell receptor beta chain was recorded in a study of breast tumors, draining lymph nodes, adjacent tissues. Study-level results: Tumors had less TCR diversity than lymph nodes, more than nontumor tissue. Data only fit, rather than demonstrated, lymph node origin of most tumor T cells.

TCRdb redid the calling of the multiplex PCR reads with MiXCR, one entry per CDR3 protein. The repertoire consists of 66,000 or so distinct CDR3 sequences, with around 43% occurring once and the leading ten covering roughly 9.1%. With 5 bases removed from V and 5 bases from J, the gap between germline ends came to 13 bases. The CDR3 loop spans 15 amino acids. Germline V gives CDR1 SEHNR, CDR2 FQNEAQ (reference sequence). A word on this clonotype: The antigen is unknown.

The genes are TRBV7-9 and TRBJ1-6; perhaps TRBD1 as D (5 bases). The receptor comes from a female donor with breast cancer. Some clones in this sample may be carry-over from other donors' samples. The sample was breast tumor tissue. The CDR3 sequence is CASSNRGRHNSPLHF. CDR3 bases: TGTGCCAGCAGCAACCGGGGCCGACATAATTCACCCCTCCACTTT.